This T cell receptor (beta chain) comes out of a study of T cell changes during pregnancy in multiple sclerosis. This clone is a singleton in its sample. Sequencing used immunoSEQ multiplex PCR; TCRdb keeps in-frame clones, though not all of them. The data show over 35,000 clones, with around 92% seen just once and 1% to 1.5% held by the top ten. Sequencing used peripheral blood. The sequence derives from a female donor with multiple sclerosis, enrolled in a pregnancy study.

CDR3 sequence reads: CASKLADNEQFF. Here the CDR3 DNA reads TGTGCCAGCAAGCTAGCGGACAATGAGCAGTTCTTC. The V and J genes are TRBV6-1 and TRBJ2-1; 7 positions match TRBD2. V dropped 7 bases and J dropped 5; count of bases not matched to a gene: 2. Germline-derived CDR1 and CDR2 are MNHNS and SASEGT. This CDR3 contains 12 residues.